This T cell receptor (beta chain) stems from a study of blood T cell repertoires in COVID-19. About the research overall: The origin of the acute and convalescent COVID-19 samples was the United States, Italy and Spain.

The CDR3 is 18 amino acids. The germline V gene has CDR1 MNHEY and CDR2 SVGEGT. The V gene end was trimmed by 6 bases and the J gene end by 2 bases; junction bases not matched to a gene: 11. Study processing details: Amplification of reference gene primers was used by the study to estimate nucleated cell counts. Sequencing was performed with immunoSEQ multiplex PCR; in TCRdb, only in-frame clones are kept and a portion is missing. V, J and clone size reflect that table, while D and trimming were determined from the DNA. The table includes 250,000 to 300,000 clones, 88% detected once. The sequenced material came from peripheral blood. The receptor comes from a woman aged 25 to 39 with acute or convalescent COVID-19. The rearrangement links TRBV6-2 or TRBV6-3 to TRBJ2-2, with 11 bases fitting TRBD2. CDR3 nucleotide sequence: TGTGCCAGCAGCGGGGCCGGGACTAGCGGAGGAAACACCGGGGAGCTGTTTTTT. Translating gives CASSGAGTSGGNTGELFF.